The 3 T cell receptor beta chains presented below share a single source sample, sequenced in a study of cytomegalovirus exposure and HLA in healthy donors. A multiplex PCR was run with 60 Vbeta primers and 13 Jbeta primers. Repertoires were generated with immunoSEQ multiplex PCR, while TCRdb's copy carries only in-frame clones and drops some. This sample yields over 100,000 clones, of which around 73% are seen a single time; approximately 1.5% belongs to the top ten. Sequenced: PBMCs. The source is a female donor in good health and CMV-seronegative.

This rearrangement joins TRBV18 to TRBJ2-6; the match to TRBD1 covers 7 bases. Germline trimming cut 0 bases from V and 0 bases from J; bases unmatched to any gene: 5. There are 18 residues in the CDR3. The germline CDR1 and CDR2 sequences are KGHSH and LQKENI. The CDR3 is CASSPPGQRTSGANVLTF. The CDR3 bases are TGTGCCAGCTCACCACCGGGACAGAGAACCTCTGGGGCCAACGTCCTGACTTTC.

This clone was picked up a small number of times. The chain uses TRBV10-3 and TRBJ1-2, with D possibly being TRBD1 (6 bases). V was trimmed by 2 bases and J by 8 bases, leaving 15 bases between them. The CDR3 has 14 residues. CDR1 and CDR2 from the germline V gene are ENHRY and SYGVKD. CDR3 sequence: CAISEPLQGEGYTF. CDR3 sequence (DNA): TGTGCCATCAGTGAGCCATTACAGGGAGAGGGCTACACCTTC.

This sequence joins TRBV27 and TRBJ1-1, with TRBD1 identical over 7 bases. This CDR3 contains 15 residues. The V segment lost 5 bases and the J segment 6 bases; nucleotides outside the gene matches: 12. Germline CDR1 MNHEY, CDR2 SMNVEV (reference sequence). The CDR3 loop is CASSLRQGWVAEAFF. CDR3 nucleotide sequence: TGTGCCAGCAGTCTCCGACAGGGATGGGTCGCTGAAGCTTTCTTT.